Below are 8 T cell receptor beta chains sequenced from a single sample in a study of siplizumab effects on memory and regulatory T cells. Only in-frame clones appear in the TCRdb table, and some are missing; sequencing was by immunoSEQ multiplex PCR. The sample has approximately 100,000 clones, about 91% seen once. The sample comprised CD4+ T cells sorted from blood. These receptor sequences come from a human donor in good health. Some clones in this sample may be carry-over from other donors' samples.

CDR3 sequence (DNA): TGCGCCAGCAGCCCCGGACAGTCTAGCACAGATACGCAGTATTTT. This sequence encodes CASSPGQSSTDTQYF. The V call is TRBV5-1, the J call TRBJ2-3, with a possible D match to TRBD1 (6 bases). This CDR3 is built from 15 residues. Trimming cost V 4 bases and J 0 bases, with 12 bases left between them. Germline lookup yields CDR1 SGHRS and CDR2 YFSETQ.

This chain connects TRBV11-1 to TRBJ1-3; TRBD1 agrees at 10 bases. There are 15 residues in the CDR3. With 6 bases clipped from V and 2 bases from J, the junction kept 4 bases outside the gene matches. Germline CDR1 is SGHAT and CDR2 is FQDESV (reference sequence). This chain's CDR3 is CASSSTGGTGNTIYF. DNA for the CDR3: TGTGCCAGCAGTTCGACAGGGGGCACTGGAAACACCATATATTTT.

CDR3 region: CASSLVGGNYGYTF. The CDR3 DNA reads TGTGCCAGCAGCTTAGTTGGAGGGAACTATGGCTACACCTTC. The genes are TRBV7-8 and TRBJ1-2; D is ambiguous. The germline CDR1 and CDR2 sequences are SGHVS and FQNEAQ. The CDR3 is 14 amino acids. Deletions cut 1 base from V and 2 bases from J, with 8 bases between.

This chain connects TRBV14 to TRBJ1-2; D ambiguous. V lost 0 bases and J lost 7, with 12 bases in between. There are 14 residues in the CDR3. In germline, CDR1 is SGHDN, CDR2 FVKESK. CDR3 loop: CASSQEVRVGGYTF. The CDR3 DNA reads TGTGCCAGCAGCCAAGAAGTCAGAGTCGGTGGCTACACCTTC.

The chain links TRBV6-1 to TRBJ2-5; 7 bases agree with TRBD1. The CDR3 is 14 residues long. The V and J ends lost 6 bases and 2 bases, in that order; junction bases with no gene match: 6. Germline CDR1 reads MNHNS; CDR2 reads SASEGT. The CDR3 DNA is TGTGCCAGCAGCCCGGGACAGCAACAAGAGACCCAGTACTTC. Translating it yields CASSPGQQQETQYF.

This sequence joins TRBV19 and TRBJ2-5; 10 bases line up with TRBD1. Germline V CDR1 and CDR2: LNHDA, SQIVND (reference sequence). V lost 5 bases, J lost 5 bases, and 2 bases stayed unmatched. The CDR3 covers 13 residues. The CDR3 DNA reads as TGTGCCAGTAGTCGGACAGGGGGGGAGACCCAGTACTTC. It is translated as CASSRTGGETQYF.

The rearrangement joins TRBV6-5 to TRBJ2-7; no reliable D call. With 6 bases removed from V and 3 bases from J, the gap between germline ends came to 12 bases. The V gene's germline CDR1 is MNHEY and CDR2 SVGAGI. The CDR3 is made up of 13 amino acids. CDR3 sequence (DNA): TGTGCCAGCAGGTCTGGGGTCCGCTACGAGCAGTACTTC. Its protein product is CASRSGVRYEQYF.

This clone appeared a single time. The CDR3 bases are TGCAGCGTTGGCGCAATCAACACCGGGGAGCTGTTTTTT. Protein sequence: CSVGAINTGELFF. J is TRBJ2-2 and V is TRBV29-1; D remains unclear. This CDR3 region has 13 residues. Germline V lookup: CDR1 SQVTM, CDR2 ANQGSEA. Trimming cost V 4 bases and J 2 bases, with 8 bases left between them.